This TCR beta chain came from a study of cytomegalovirus exposure and HLA in healthy donors. Germline CDR1 is MGHRA and CDR2 is YSYEKL. This CDR3 has 15 residues. Trimming left V 4 bases short and J 5 bases short, with 17 bases between. Amplification used 60 Vbeta primers and 13 Jbeta primers. Libraries were prepared by immunoSEQ multiplex PCR; TCRdb keeps only in-frame clonotypes and omits some of them. The sample has around 170,000 clones, 70% to 85% seen once. This clone has just one count. The chain recombines TRBV4-1 with TRBJ2-5, with a possible D match to TRBD2 (6 bases). This TCR was recovered from a woman aged 40 to 49 in good health and CMV-seronegative. Specimen: PBMCs. CDR3 region: CASSRSSVSGETQYF. CDR3 DNA sequence: TGCGCCAGCAGCCGATCTAGCGTCTCAGGCGAGACCCAGTACTTC.